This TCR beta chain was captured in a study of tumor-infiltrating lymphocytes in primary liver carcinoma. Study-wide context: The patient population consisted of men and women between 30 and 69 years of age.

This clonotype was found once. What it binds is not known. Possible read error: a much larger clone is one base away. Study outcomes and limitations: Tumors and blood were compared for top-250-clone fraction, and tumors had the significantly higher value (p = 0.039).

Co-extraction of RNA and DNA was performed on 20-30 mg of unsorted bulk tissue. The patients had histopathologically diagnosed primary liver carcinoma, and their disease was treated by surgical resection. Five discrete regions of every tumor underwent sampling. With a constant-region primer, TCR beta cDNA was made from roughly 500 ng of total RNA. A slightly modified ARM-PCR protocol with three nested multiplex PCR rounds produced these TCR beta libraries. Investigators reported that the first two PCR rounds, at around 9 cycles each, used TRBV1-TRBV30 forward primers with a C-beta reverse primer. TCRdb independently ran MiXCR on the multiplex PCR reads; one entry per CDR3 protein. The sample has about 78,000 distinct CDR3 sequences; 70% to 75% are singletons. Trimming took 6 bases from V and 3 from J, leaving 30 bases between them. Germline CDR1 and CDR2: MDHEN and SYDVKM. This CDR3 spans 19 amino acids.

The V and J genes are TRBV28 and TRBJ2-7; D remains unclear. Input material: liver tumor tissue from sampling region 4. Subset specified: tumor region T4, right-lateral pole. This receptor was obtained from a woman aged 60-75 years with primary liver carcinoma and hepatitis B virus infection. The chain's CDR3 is CASSSTGGHQSGRLYEQYF. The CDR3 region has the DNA TGTGCCAGCAGCTCTACCGGTGGGCACCAGTCTGGGCGCCTCTACGAGCAGTACTTC.